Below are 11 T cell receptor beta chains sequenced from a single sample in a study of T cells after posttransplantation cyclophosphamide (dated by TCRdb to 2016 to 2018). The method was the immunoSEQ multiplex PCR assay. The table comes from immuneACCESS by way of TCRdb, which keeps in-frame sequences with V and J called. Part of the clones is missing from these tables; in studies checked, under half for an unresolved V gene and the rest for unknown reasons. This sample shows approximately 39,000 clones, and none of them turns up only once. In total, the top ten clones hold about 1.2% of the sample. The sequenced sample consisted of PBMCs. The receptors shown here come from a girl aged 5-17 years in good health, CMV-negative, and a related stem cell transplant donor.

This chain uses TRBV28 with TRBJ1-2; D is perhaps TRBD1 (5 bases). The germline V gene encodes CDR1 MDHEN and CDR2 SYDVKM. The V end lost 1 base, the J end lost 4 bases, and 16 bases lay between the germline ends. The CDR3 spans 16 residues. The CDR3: CASSLLGQVLGYGYTF. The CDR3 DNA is TGTGCCAGCAGTTTATTGGGGCAGGTCCTCGGCTATGGCTACACCTTC.

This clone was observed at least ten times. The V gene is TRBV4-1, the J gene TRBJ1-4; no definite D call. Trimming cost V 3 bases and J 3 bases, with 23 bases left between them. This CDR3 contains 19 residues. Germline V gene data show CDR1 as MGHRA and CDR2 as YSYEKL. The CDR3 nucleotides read TGCGCCAGCAGCCACACCAGTCTACGGGGTAGGCGGGCTAATGAAAAACTGTTTTTT. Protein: CASSHTSLRGRRANEKLFF.

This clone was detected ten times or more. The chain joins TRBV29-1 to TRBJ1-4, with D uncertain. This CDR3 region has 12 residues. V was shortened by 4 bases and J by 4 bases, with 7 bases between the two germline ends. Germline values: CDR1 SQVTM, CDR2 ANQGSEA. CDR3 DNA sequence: TGCAGCGTTGGACTTGATAATGAAAAACTGTTTTTT. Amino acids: CSVGLDNEKLFF.

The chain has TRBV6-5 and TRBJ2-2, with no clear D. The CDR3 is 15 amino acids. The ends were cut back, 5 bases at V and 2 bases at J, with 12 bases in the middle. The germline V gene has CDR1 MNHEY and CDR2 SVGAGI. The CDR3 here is CASSPSGPNTGELFF. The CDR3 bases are TGTGCCAGCAGTCCCTCGGGTCCCAACACCGGGGAGCTGTTTTTT.

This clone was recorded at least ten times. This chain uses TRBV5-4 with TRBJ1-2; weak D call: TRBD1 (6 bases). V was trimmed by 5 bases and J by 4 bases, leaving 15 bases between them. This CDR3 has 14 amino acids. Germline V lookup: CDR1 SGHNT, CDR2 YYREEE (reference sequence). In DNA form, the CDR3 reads TGTGCCAGCAGAATGACAGGCGGAGCCTATGGCTACACCTTC. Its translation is CASRMTGGAYGYTF.

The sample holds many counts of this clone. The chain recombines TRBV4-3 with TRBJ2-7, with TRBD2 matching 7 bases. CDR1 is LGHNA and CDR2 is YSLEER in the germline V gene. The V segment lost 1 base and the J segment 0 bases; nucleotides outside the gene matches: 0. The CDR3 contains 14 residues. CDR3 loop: CASSQGLASYEQYF. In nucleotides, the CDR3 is TGCGCCAGCAGCCAAGGACTAGCCTCCTACGAGCAGTACTTC.

The CDR3 spells CATRDRVNEQFF. The CDR3 region has the DNA TGTGCCACCAGGGACAGGGTCAATGAGCAGTTCTTC. The genes are TRBV25-1 and TRBJ2-1, with 9 bases aligning to TRBD1. V was pared by 10 bases and J by 6 bases, with 4 bases of the junction left unmatched. CDR3 size: 12 residues. Germline CDR1 reads MGHDK; CDR2 reads SYGVNS.

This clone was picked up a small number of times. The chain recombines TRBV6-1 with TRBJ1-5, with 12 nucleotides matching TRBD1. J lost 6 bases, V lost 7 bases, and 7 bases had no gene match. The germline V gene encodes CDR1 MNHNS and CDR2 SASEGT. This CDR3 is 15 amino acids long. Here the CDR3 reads CASNGDRGRIQPQHF. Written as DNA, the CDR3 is TGTGCCAGCAATGGGGACAGGGGGCGTATTCAGCCCCAGCATTTT.

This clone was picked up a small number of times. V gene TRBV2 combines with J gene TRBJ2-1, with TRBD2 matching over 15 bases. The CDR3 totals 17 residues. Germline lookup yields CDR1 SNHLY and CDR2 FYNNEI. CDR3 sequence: CAGKDGTSGGPWNEQFF. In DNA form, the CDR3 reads TGTGCAGGGAAGGACGGGACTAGCGGGGGGCCGTGGAATGAGCAGTTCTTC.

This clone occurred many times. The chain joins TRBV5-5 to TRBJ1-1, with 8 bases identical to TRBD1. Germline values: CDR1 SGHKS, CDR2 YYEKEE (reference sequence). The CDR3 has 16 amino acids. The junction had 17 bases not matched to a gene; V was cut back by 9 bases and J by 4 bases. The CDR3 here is CATQPRVEDRVTEAFF. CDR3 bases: TGTGCCACCCAGCCTCGGGTTGAGGACAGGGTCACTGAAGCTTTCTTT.

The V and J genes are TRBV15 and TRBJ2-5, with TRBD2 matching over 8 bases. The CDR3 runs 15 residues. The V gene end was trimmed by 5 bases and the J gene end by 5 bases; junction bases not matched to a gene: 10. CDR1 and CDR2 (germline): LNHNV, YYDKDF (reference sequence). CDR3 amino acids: CATSPEGGGIETQYF. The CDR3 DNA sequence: TGTGCCACCAGCCCCGAGGGCGGGGGGATTGAGACCCAGTACTTC. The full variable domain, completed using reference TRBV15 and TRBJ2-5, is DAMVIQNPRYQVTQFGKPVTLSCSQTLNHNVMYWYQQKSSQAPKLLFHYYDKDFNNEADTPDNFQSRRPNTSFCFLDIRSPGLGDTAMYLCATSPEGGGIETQYFGPGTRLLVL.